Sequencing of this TCR beta chain was carried out in a study of cytomegalovirus exposure and HLA in healthy donors. The PCR ran on 60 Vbeta and 13 Jbeta primers. TCRdb's copy holds only in-frame clones and misses some; the assay was immunoSEQ multiplex PCR. The table shows some 110,000 clones, with approximately 70% occurring only once. Findings of the study overall: A later analysis associated some 16,000 TCR beta sequences with HLA alleles at a 0.05 false discovery rate.

Germline V lookup: CDR1 MNHEY, CDR2 SMNVEV (reference sequence). Trimming took 2 bases from V and 0 from J, leaving 5 bases between them. The CDR3 has 14 residues. Of note for this clone: Its target is not known.

The sample consisted of PBMCs. The chain employs TRBV27 and TRBJ1-5, with D unclear. This receptor was taken from a man younger than 40 in good health and CMV-seropositive. The CDR3 DNA reads TGTGCCAGCAGTTTAACCTATAGCAATCAGCCCCAGCATTTT. Protein product: CASSLTYSNQPQHF.